This T cell receptor beta chain was obtained from a study of post-analysis software for immune sequencing data. On the study more broadly: The study covered relapsing-remitting, secondary progressive and progressive-relapsing courses of multiple sclerosis.

Details on this clonotype: Its target is not known.

Points from the study as a whole: Patients showed TRBV5-6, TRBV5-1 and TRBV20-1 among five TRBV segments more frequent than in controls. Same-batch preparations were strongly co-clustered by F measure. Multiple sclerosis was associated with a significant reduction in normalized Chao1 diversity relative to controls.

Carried by the TCR beta cDNA libraries were unique molecular identifiers. The yield from roughly 1 to 10 million T cells was roughly 0.5 million cDNA molecules in total. In TCRdb, the PCR reads were re-called with MiXCR into one record per CDR3 protein. Of approximately 730,000 distinct CDR3 sequences in the sample, 25% to 30% are singletons; the top ten hold 0.55% to 0.65%. Germline trimming cut 3 bases from V and 5 bases from J; bases unmatched to any gene: 4. CDR3 length: 15 amino acids. The sample was blood. The receptor was isolated from a girl aged 5-17 years with multiple sclerosis. The V and J genes are TRBV12-3 or TRBV12-4 and TRBJ1-4; 9 nucleotides align to TRBD1. CDR3 nucleotides: TGTGCCAGCAGTTTGTGGGGACAGGGAAATGAAAAACTGTTTTTT. Amino acid sequence: CASSLWGQGNEKLFF.